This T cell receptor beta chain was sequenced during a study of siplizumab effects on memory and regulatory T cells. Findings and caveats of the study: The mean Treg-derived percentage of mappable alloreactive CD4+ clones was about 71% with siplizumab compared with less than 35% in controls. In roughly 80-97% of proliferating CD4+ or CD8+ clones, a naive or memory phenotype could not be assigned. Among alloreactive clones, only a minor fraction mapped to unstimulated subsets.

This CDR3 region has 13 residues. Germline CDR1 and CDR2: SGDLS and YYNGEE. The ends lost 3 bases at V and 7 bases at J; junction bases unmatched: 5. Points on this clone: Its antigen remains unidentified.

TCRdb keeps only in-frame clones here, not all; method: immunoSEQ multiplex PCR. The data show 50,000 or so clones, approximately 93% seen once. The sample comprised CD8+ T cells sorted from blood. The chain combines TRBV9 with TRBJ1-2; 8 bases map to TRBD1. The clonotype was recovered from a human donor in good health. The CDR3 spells CASSAGGPVGYTF. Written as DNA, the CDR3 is TGTGCCAGCAGCGCAGGGGGCCCGGTTGGCTACACCTTC.